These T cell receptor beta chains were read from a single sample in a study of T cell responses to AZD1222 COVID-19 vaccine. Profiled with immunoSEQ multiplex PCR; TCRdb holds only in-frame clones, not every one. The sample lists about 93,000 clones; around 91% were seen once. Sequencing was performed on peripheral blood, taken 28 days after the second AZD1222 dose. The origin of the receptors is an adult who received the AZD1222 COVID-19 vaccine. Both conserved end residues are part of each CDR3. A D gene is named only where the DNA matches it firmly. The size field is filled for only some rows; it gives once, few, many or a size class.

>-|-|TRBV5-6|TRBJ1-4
TGTGCCAGCAGCTTTGGTACCGACGGTGAAAAACTGTTTTTT
CASSFGTDGEKLFF
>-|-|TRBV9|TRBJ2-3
TGTGCCAGCGGTAGGGACCTCCATTTCGATACGCAGTATTTT
CASGRDLHFDTQYF
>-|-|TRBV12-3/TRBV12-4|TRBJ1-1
TGTGCCAGCAATCTAGGGGCCGCTGAAGCTTTCTTT
CASNLGAAEAFF
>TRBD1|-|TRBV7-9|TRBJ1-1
TGTGCCAGCAGCACACAACAGGGGGCAGCTGAAGCTTTCTTT
CASSTQQGAAEAFF
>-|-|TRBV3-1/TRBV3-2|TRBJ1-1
TGTGCCAGCAGCCAACAGAGGCGAGACACTGAAGCTTTCTTT
CASSQQRRDTEAFF
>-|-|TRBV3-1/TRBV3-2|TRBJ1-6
TGTGCCAGCAGCCAAGATTATAAGGACCTCTATAATTCAACCCTCCACTTT
CASSQDYKDLYNSTLHF
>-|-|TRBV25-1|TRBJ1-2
TGTGCCAGCAGTGAGGGGGGGGCGCGTGGCTACACCTTC
CASSEGGARGYTF
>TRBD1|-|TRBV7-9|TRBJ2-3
TGTGCCAGCAGCGGGGACAGGGAAACAGATACGCAGTATTTT
CASSGDRETDTQYF
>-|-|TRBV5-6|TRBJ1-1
TGTGCCAGCAGCTTGGGACAGGTGAACACTGAAGCTTTCTTT
CASSLGQVNTEAFF
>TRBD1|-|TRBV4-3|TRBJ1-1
TGCGCCAGCAGCCAAGATTGGACAGGGACCACTGAAGCTTTCTTT
CASSQDWTGTTEAFF
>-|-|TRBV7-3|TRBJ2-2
TGTGCCAGCAGCTTAGTGACTTCCACCGGGGAGCTGTTTTTT
CASSLVTSTGELFF
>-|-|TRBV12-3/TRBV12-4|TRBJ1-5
TGTGCCAGCAGTTTAGACCTGGGACGTCCCCAGCATTTT
CASSLDLGRPQHF
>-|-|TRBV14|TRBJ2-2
TGTGCCAGCAGTCTGCAAAACACCGGGGAGCTGTTTTTT
CASSLQNTGELFF
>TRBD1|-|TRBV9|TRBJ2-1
TGTGCCAGCAGCGAAGGGACAGTCTACAATGAGCAGTTCTTC
CASSEGTVYNEQFF
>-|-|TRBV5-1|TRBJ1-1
TGCGCCAGCAGCATGAACACTGAAGCTTTCTTT
CASSMNTEAFF
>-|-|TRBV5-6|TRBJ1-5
TGTGCCAGCACCTCCTTCCGGGACAACCAGCCCCAGCATTTT
CASTSFRDNQPQHF
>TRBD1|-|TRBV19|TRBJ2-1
TGTGCCAGCCGTGAGTGGGGACAGGGTTCCTACAATGAGCAGTTCTTC
CASREWGQGSYNEQFF
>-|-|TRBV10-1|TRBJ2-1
TGCGCCAGCAGTGACGACACATTAGGCTCCTACAATGAGCAGTTCTTC
CASSDDTLGSYNEQFF
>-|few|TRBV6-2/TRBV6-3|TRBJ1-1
TGTGCCAGCAGTTTTGACAGAGCGAACACTGAAGCTTTCTTT
CASSFDRANTEAFF
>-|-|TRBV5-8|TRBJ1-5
TGTGCCAGTCTGGGGGGTCAGCCCCAGCATTTT
CASLGGQPQHF
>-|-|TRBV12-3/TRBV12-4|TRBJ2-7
TGTGCCAGCAGTTTAGCTGAATCCTACGAGCAGTACTTC
CASSLAESYEQYF
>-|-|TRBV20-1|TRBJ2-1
TGCAGTGCTACCCTGGACAATGAGCAGTTCTTC
CSATLDNEQFF
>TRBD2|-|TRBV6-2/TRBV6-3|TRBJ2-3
TGTGCCAGCAGTTACGCGGGAGGGTTAGATACGCAGTATTTT
CASSYAGGLDTQYF
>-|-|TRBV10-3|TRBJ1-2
TGTGCCATCAGTGAGGGGCCCTATGGCTACACCTTC
CAISEGPYGYTF
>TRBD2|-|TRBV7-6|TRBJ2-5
TGTGCCAGCAGCTTAGGACTAGCGGGGGGGCAAGAGACCCAGTACTTC
CASSLGLAGGQETQYF
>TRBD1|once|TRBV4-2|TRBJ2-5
TGTGCCAGCAGCCAAGACACAGGGGACCAGACCCAGTACTTC
CASSQDTGDQTQYF
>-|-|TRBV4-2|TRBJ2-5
TGTGCCAGCAGCCAAAAGGGAGACCAGGCGGGAGAGACCCAGTACTTC
CASSQKGDQAGETQYF
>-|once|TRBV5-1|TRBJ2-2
TGCGCCAGCAGCTTGGAACTGGCGGGGACCGGGGAGCTGTTTTTT
CASSLELAGTGELFF
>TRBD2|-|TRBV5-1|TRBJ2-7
TGCGCCAGCAGCAAGACTAGCGGGGGGCAGGGGTACGAGCAGTACTTC
CASSKTSGGQGYEQYF
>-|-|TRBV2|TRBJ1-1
TGTGCCAGCAGCCGAGTGAACACTGAAGCTTTCTTT
CASSRVNTEAFF
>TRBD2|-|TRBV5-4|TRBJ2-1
TGTGCCAGCAGCTTGGATGCTAGCGGAACGTACAATGAGCAGTTCTTC
CASSLDASGTYNEQFF
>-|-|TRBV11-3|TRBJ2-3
TGTGCCAGCAGCTTAGTCGGTTCATACACAGATACGCAGTATTTT
CASSLVGSYTDTQYF
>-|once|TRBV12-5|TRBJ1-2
TGTGCTAGTGGTTTGGTACTACCGCGAGTAAACTATGGCTACACCTTC
CASGLVLPRVNYGYTF